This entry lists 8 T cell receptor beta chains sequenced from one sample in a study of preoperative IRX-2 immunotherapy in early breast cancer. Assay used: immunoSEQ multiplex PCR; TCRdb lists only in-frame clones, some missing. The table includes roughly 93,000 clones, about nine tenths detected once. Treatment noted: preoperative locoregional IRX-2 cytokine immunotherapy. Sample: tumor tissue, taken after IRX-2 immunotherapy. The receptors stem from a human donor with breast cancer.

This CDR3 is CASSYFLAIGTGELFF. CDR3 nucleotides: TGTGCCAGCAGTTACTTCCTAGCAATAGGCACCGGGGAGCTGTTTTTT. The chain combines TRBV6-8 with TRBJ2-2, with a weak D call TRBD2 (5 bases). V dropped 1 base and J dropped 4 bases, with 13 bases sitting between them. Per the germline V gene, CDR1 is MNHGY and CDR2 is SAAAGT. This CDR3 has 16 residues.

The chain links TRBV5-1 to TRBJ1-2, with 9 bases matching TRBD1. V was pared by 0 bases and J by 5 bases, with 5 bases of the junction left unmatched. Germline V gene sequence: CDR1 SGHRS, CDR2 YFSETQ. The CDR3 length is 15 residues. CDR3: CASSLDAGTGYGYTF. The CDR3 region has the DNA TGCGCCAGCAGCTTGGATGCCGGGACAGGGTATGGCTACACCTTC. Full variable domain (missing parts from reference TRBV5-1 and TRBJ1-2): KAGVTQTPRYLIKTRGQQVTLSCSPISGHRSVSWYQQTPGQGLQFLFEYFSETQRNKGNFPGRFSGRQFSNSRSEMNVSTLELGDSALYLCASSLDAGTGYGYTFGSGTRLTVV.

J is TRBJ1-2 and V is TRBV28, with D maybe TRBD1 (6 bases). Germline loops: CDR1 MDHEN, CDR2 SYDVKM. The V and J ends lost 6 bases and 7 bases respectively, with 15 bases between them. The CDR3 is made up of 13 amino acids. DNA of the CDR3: TGTGCCAGCAGCCCCACAGGGAACAGTGGCTACACCTTC. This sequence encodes CASSPTGNSGYTF.

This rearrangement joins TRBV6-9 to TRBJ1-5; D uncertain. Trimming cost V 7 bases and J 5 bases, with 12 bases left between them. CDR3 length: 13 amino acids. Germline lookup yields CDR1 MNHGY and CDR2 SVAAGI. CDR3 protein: CASNDPNDQPQHF. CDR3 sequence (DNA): TGTGCCAGCAACGACCCAAATGATCAGCCCCAGCATTTT.

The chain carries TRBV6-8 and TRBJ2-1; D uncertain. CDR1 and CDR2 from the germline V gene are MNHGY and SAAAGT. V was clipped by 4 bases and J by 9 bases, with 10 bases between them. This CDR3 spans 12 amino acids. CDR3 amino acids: CASSSSEREQFF. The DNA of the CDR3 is TGTGCCAGCAGTTCATCGGAGCGTGAGCAGTTCTTC.

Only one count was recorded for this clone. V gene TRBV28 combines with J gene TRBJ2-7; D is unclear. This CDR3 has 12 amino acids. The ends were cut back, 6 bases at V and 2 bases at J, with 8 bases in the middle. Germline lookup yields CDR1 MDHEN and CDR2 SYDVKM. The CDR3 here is CASSLPPYEQYF. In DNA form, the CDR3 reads TGTGCCAGCAGCCTCCCCCCCTACGAGCAGTACTTC.

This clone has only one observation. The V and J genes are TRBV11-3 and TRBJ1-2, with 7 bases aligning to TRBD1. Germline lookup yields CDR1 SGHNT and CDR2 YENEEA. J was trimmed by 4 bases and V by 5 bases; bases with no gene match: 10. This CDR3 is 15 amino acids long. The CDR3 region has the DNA TGTGCCAGCAGCCTCCGGGACAGTGCCAGCTATGGCTACACCTTC. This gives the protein CASSLRDSASYGYTF.

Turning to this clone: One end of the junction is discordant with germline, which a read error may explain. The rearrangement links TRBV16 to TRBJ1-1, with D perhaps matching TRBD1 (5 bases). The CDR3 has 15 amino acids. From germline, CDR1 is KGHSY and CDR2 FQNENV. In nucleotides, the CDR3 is TGTGCCAGCAGCCGATCAGGGAGGCAGCAGACTGAAGCTTTTTTT. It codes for CASSRSGRQQTEAFF.